These 10 T cell receptor beta chains originate from one sample sequenced in a study of beta chain features in type 1 diabetes. Notes on the study in general: The study found moderately but significantly shorter TCRB CDR3s in all four CD4+ subsets of Type 1 diabetes patients.

Antigens for these TCRs are unknown. Sequenced material consisted of expressed TCRB transcripts (all of the isolated RNA was reverse transcribed). Repertoires were generated with immunoSEQ multiplex PCR, while TCRdb's copy carries only in-frame clones and drops some. The sample lists over 150,000 clones; around 10% were seen once. Specimen: central memory CD4+ T cells from blood. These receptors originate from a man in his thirties or forties with type 1 diabetes.

This clone was observed a handful of times. The chain couples TRBV28 to TRBJ2-5, with D possibly TRBD2 on 5 matching bases. Trimming removed 3 bases from V and 5 bases from J, with 10 bases in between. This CDR3 region has 13 residues. Germline CDR1 MDHEN, CDR2 SYDVKM. CDR3 in amino acids: CASSLLSGETQYF. DNA of the CDR3: TGTGCCAGCAGTTTGCTGTCGGGGGAGACCCAGTACTTC.

CDR3 bases: TGTGCCAGCTCGCCGACTGACGACTCTGGAAACACCATATATTTT. This translates into CASSPTDDSGNTIYF. This chain connects TRBV18 to TRBJ1-3; D not resolved. CDR3 length equals 15 residues. Trimming took off 6 bases at V and 0 bases at J, with 12 bases between the two ends. CDR1 is KGHSH, CDR2 LQKENI, per germline.

The genes are TRBV7-9 and TRBJ1-5, with 7 bases aligning to TRBD1. J gave up 4 bases and V 5 bases, and 2 bases lay outside the gene matches. Germline CDR1 is SEHNR and CDR2 is FQNEAQ (reference sequence). The CDR3 is 13 residues long. The CDR3 loop reads CASSATGNQPQHF. CDR3 nucleotides: TGTGCCAGCAGCGCGACAGGGAATCAGCCCCAGCATTTT.

CDR3 region: CASSWDRGGSQPQHF. CDR3 nucleotides: TGTGCCAGCAGCTGGGACAGGGGCGGGAGTCAGCCCCAGCATTTT. V usage is TRBV28 and J usage is TRBJ1-5; TRBD1 matches 10 bases. The CDR3 runs 15 residues. CDR1 and CDR2 (germline): MDHEN, SYDVKM. J lost 6 bases, V lost 6 bases, and 8 bases had no gene match.

This clone has only a few counts. The CDR3 DNA follows: TGTGCCAGCAGCTACACGGGACTAGCGGGCACAGATACGCAGTATTTT. Encoded protein: CASSYTGLAGTDTQYF. The chain uses TRBV7-2 and TRBJ2-3, with TRBD2 matching over 11 bases. This CDR3 spans 16 amino acids. Germline CDR1 is SGHTA and CDR2 is FQGNSA. V lost 4 bases, J lost 1 base, and 4 bases stayed unmatched.

The rearrangement links TRBV19 to TRBJ1-5; 8 bases are shared with TRBD1. CDR3 length: 16 residues. Trimming at V came to 1 base and at J to 7 bases, leaving 9 bases not matched to a gene. Germline lookup yields CDR1 LNHDA and CDR2 SQIVND (reference sequence). CDR3 DNA sequence: TGTGCCAGTAGTATAGGCCCGACAGGGGTGGGGCAGCCCCAGCATTTT. This sequence encodes CASSIGPTGVGQPQHF. Combining the CDR3 with reference TRBV19 and TRBJ1-5 gives the whole variable domain DGGITQSPKYLFRKEGQNVTLSCEQNLNHDAMYWYRQDPGQGLRLIYYSQIVNDFQKGDIAEGYSVSREKKESFPLTVTSAQKNPTAFYLCASSIGPTGVGQPQHFGDGTRLSIL.

This clone was seen at least ten times. The chain employs TRBV28 and TRBJ1-1; TRBD1 aligns across 8 bases. This CDR3 has 14 amino acids. V was clipped by 6 bases and J by 4 bases; unmatched bases: 7. Germline loops: CDR1 MDHEN, CDR2 SYDVKM. DNA of the CDR3: TGTGCCAGCAGGTCGGACAGGGTGGCCACTGAAGCTTTCTTT. The encoded protein is CASRSDRVATEAFF.

This chain joins TRBV5-1 and TRBJ1-2; no firm D call. The CDR3 totals 15 residues. Germline values: CDR1 SGHRS, CDR2 YFSETQ. V dropped 1 base and J dropped 2 bases, with 12 bases sitting between them. CDR3 residues: CASSLLGVPNYGYTF. CDR3 DNA: TGCGCCAGCAGCTTGTTGGGAGTGCCCAACTATGGCTACACCTTC.

This clone was counted between two and nine times. The V call is TRBV28, the J call TRBJ1-1, with 9 nucleotides matching TRBD1. This CDR3 has 15 amino acids. Germline V gene data show CDR1 as MDHEN and CDR2 as SYDVKM. Trimming cost V 6 bases and J 5 bases; bases outside gene matches: 10. The CDR3 loop reads CASRGAQDRGTEAFF. DNA for the CDR3: TGTGCCAGCAGGGGTGCACAGGACAGGGGAACTGAAGCTTTCTTT.

This clone showed up just a few times. V and J are TRBV28 and TRBJ2-7; D uncertain. Trimming took 6 bases from V and 6 from J, leaving 9 bases between them. CDR1 MDHEN and CDR2 SYDVKM come from the germline V gene. This CDR3 is 11 amino acids long. The CDR3 loop reads CASSLFGEQYF. CDR3 coding DNA: TGTGCCAGCAGCCTTTTCGGCGAGCAGTACTTC. The full variable domain, rest sourced from reference TRBV28 and TRBJ2-7, is DVKVTQSSRYLVKRTGEKVFLECVQDMDHENMFWYRQDPGLGLRLIYFSYDVKMKEKGDIPEGYSVSREKKERFSLILESASTNQTSMYLCASSLFGEQYFGPGTRLTVT.